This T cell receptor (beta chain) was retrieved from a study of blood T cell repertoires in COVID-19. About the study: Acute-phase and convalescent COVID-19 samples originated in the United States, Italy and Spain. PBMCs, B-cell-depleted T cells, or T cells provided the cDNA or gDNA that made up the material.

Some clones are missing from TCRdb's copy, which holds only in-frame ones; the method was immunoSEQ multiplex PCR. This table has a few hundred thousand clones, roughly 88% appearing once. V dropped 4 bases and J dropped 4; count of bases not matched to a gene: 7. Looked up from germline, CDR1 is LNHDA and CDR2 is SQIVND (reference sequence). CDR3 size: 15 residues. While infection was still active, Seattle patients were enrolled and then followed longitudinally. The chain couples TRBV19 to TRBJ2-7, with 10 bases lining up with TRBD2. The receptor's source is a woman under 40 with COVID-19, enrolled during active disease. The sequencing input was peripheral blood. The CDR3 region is CASSTAASGGYEQYV. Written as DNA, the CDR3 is TGTGCCAGTAGTACCGCGGCTAGCGGGGGTTACGAGCAGTACGTC.